The TCR beta chain described here comes from a study of T cell repertoires in cytomegalovirus infection. At the level of the study: In public TCR beta signatures, there were indications of both CMV infection and matching HLA type. General study results and limits: Across the ex vivo response, the dominant clonotypes were HLA-C-restricted CMV-specific TCR beta clonotypes. Cumulated frequencies of public TCR beta families served to identify carriers of CMV plus the relevant HLA.

The CDR3 covers 16 residues. The germline CDR1 and CDR2 sequences are SGHRS and YFSETQ. Trimming stripped 3 bases from V and 0 bases from J, with 13 bases between. TCRdb itself ran the reads through MiXCR, one entry per CDR3 protein. The sample lists 200,000 to 300,000 distinct CDR3 sequences; approximately 6.7% were seen once. This clonotype was detected many times. Its antigen is unknown. The chain has TRBV5-1 and TRBJ2-1; D may be TRBD2 (6 bases). Input material: PBMCs. This clonotype was sampled from a human donor in good health (CMV status not recorded). Some clones in this sample may be carry-over from other donors' samples. For the CDR3, the DNA is TGCGCCAGCAGCTCTGTTTACGGGAGCTCCTACAATGAGCAGTTCTTC. This gives the protein CASSSVYGSSYNEQFF.